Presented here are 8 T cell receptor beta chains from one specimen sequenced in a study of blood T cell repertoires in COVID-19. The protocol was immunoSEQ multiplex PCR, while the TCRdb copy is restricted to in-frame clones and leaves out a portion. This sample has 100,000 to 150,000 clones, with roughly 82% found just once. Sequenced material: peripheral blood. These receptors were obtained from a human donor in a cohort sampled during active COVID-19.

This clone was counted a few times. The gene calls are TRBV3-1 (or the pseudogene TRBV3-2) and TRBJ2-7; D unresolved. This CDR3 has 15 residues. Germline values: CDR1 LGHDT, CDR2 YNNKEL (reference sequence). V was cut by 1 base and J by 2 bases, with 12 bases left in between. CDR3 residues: CASSQVGIEAYEQYF. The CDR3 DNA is TGTGCCAGCAGCCAAGTTGGTATAGAAGCCTACGAGCAGTACTTC.

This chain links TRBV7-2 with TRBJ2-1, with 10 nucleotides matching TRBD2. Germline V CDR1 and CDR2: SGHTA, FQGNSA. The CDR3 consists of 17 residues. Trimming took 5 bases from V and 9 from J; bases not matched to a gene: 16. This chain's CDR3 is CASSLYLAGAKEVEQFF. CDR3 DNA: TGTGCCAGCAGCCTCTACCTAGCGGGGGCCAAAGAGGTTGAGCAGTTCTTC.

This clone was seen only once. This chain's CDR3 is CASSSYLAGGPPFF. The CDR3 coding sequence is TGCGCCAGCAGCTCCTATCTAGCGGGGGGGCCGCCGTTCTTC. V is TRBV5-1 and J is TRBJ2-1; 12 nucleotides align to TRBD2. The ends lost 3 bases at V and 15 bases at J; junction bases unmatched: 10. This CDR3 contains 14 residues. The germline gives CDR1 SGHRS, CDR2 YFSETQ.

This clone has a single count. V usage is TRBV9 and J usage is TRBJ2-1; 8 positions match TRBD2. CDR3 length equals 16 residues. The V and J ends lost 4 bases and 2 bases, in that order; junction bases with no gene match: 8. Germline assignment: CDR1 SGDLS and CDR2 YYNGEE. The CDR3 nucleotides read TGTGCCAGCAGCTCCCCCGGGGGGGGTCCCTACAATGAGCAGTTCTTC. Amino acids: CASSSPGGGPYNEQFF.

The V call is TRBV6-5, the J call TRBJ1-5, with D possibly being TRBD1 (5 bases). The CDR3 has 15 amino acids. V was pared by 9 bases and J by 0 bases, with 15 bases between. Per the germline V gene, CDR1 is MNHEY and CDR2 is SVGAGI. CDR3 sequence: CASNREGHSNQPQHF. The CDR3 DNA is TGTGCCAGTAACCGGGAGGGGCATAGCAATCAGCCCCAGCATTTT.

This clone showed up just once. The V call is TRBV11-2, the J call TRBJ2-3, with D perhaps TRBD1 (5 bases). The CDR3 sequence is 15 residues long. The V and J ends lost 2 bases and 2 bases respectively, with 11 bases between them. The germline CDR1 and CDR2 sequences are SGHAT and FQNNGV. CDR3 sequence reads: CASSLWSGFTDTQYF. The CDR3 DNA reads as TGTGCCAGCAGCTTATGGTCAGGGTTCACAGATACGCAGTATTTT.

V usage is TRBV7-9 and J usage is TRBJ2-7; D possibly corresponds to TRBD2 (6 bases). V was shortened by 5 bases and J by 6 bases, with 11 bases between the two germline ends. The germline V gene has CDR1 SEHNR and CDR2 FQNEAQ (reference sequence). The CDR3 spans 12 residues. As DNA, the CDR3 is TGTGCCAGCAGCCCCGGGACTCTCGAGCAGTACTTC. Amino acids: CASSPGTLEQYF.

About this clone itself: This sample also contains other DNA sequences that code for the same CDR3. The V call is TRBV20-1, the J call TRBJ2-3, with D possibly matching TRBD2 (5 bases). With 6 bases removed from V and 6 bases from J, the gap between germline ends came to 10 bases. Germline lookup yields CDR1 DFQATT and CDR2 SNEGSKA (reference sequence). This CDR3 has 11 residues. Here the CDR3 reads CSAQRGDTQYF. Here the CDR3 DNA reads TGCAGTGCCCAGAGAGGGGATACGCAGTATTTT.